These 2 T cell receptor beta chains came from one sample sequenced in a study of T cells after yellow fever vaccination. TCRdb processed the 5' RACE reads anew with MiXCR; each CDR3 protein has one entry. The table lists hundreds of thousands of distinct CDR3 sequences, approximately 12% of them singletons. The sample was CD4+ T cells sorted from PBMCs, taken 15 days after the yellow fever booster vaccination. The receptors come from a man aged 18 to 35 who received the YFV17D yellow fever vaccine.

The rearrangement joins TRBV5-1 to TRBJ2-5; 8 bases map to TRBD1. Looked up from germline, CDR1 is SGHRS and CDR2 is YFSETQ. Trimming cost V 5 bases and J 5 bases; bases outside gene matches: 8. This CDR3 region has 14 residues. The CDR3 loop reads CASRQAGGAETQYF. As DNA, the CDR3 is TGCGCCAGCAGACAAGCAGGGGGCGCGGAGACCCAGTACTTC. The full variable domain, its missing parts supplied by reference TRBV5-1 and TRBJ2-5, is KAGVTQTPRYLIKTRGQQVTLSCSPISGHRSVSWYQQTPGQGLQFLFEYFSETQRNKGNFPGRFSGRQFSNSRSEMNVSTLELGDSALYLCASRQAGGAETQYFGPGTRLLVL.

The chain uses TRBV28 and TRBJ1-5; no clear D gene. This CDR3 comprises 12 residues. Germline CDR1 reads MDHEN; CDR2 reads SYDVKM. Between the trimmed V and J ends, which lost 8 bases and 3 bases, there was a span of 8 bases. The CDR3 sequence: CASVRYNQPQHF. The CDR3 DNA reads as TGTGCCAGCGTTAGGTACAATCAGCCCCAGCATTTT.